This T cell receptor beta chain was captured in a study of blood T cell repertoires in COVID-19. Repertoires were generated with immunoSEQ multiplex PCR, while TCRdb's copy carries only in-frame clones and drops some. The sample records approximately 250,000 clones, 85% to 95% being singletons. Germline V gene data show CDR1 as MDHEN and CDR2 as SYDVKM. The CDR3 covers 12 residues. The V end lost 4 bases, the J end lost 3 bases, and 4 bases lay between the germline ends. This chain uses TRBV28 with TRBJ2-1; D gene unclear. Sequencing used peripheral blood. The clonotype was recovered from a man younger than 45 with COVID-19, enrolled during active disease. This CDR3 reads CASSSLYNEQFF. CDR3 DNA sequence: TGTGCCAGCAGTTCACTCTACAATGAGCAGTTCTTC.